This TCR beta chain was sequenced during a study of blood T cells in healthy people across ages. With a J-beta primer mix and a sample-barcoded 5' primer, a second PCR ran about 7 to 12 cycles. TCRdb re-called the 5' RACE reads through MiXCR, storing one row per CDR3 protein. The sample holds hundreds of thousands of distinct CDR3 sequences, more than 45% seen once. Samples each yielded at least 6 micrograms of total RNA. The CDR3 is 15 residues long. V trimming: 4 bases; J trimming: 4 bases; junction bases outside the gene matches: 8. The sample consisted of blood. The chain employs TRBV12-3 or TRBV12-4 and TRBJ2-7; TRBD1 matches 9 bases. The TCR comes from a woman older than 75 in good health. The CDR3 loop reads CASSYSPGQGYEQYF. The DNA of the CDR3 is TGTGCCAGCAGTTACTCTCCGGGACAGGGATACGAGCAGTACTTC.